Each of the 27 T cell receptor beta chains below was sequenced from the same sample in a study of blood T cell repertoires in COVID-19. Profiled with immunoSEQ multiplex PCR; TCRdb holds only in-frame clones, not every one. This sample has more than 300,000 clones; about 83% occur once, and the top ten carry around 1.7%. The sample was peripheral blood. The origin of the receptors is a woman aged 45-60 years with acute or convalescent COVID-19.

This clone was seen more than once but under ten times. V is TRBV29-1 and J is TRBJ1-1, with TRBD1 matching over 8 bases. J gave up 4 bases and V 7 bases, and 2 bases lay outside the gene matches. The CDR3 totals 11 residues. CDR1 SQVTM and CDR2 ANQGSEA come from the germline V gene. The CDR3: CSADRATEAFF. DNA for the CDR3: TGCAGCGCGGACAGGGCCACTGAAGCTTTCTTT.

The chain carries TRBV7-8 and TRBJ1-1; 10 bases align to TRBD1. Germline V gene data show CDR1 as SGHVS and CDR2 as FQNEAQ. Trimming cost V 5 bases and J 7 bases; bases outside gene matches: 13. CDR3 size: 16 residues. This chain's CDR3 is CASSARDRGSNSEAFF. CDR3 DNA sequence: TGTGCCAGCAGCGCCCGGGACAGGGGAAGTAATAGTGAAGCTTTCTTT.

DNA of the CDR3: TGTGCCAGCAGCTTAATGGAGGATAATCAGCCCCAGCATTTT. This translates into CASSLMEDNQPQHF. This rearrangement joins TRBV7-3 to TRBJ1-5; D is unclear. The CDR3 sequence is 14 residues long. Trimming stripped 1 base from V and 4 bases from J, with 8 bases between. CDR1 is SGHTA and CDR2 is FQGTGA in the germline V gene.

The rearrangement uses TRBV5-6 and TRBJ1-4, with 10 bases aligning to TRBD1. From germline, CDR1 is SGHDT and CDR2 YYEEEE. This CDR3 region has 16 residues. V lost 4 bases and J lost 7; bases outside the gene matches: 10. The DNA for the CDR3 is TGTGCCAGCAGCCGCGGACAGGGGGTCCTAAGTGAAAAACTGTTTTTT. This translates into CASSRGQGVLSEKLFF.

In this sample, this clone turned up a few times. CDR3 coding DNA: TGCGCCAGCAGTGAACCAGCGGGAGTACGCGAGCAGTACTTC. Residues: CASSEPAGVREQYF. The chain is built from TRBV10-1 and TRBJ2-7, with 8 bases identical to TRBD2. The CDR3 sequence is 14 residues long. Trimming at V came to 3 bases and at J to 6 bases, leaving 7 bases not matched to a gene. The germline gives CDR1 WNHNN, CDR2 SYGVQD (reference sequence).

The chain is built from TRBV5-4 and TRBJ1-4; 10 nucleotides match TRBD1. The germline CDR1 and CDR2 sequences are SGHNT and YYREEE (reference sequence). This CDR3 is built from 15 residues. After removal of 0 bases from V and 8 bases from J, the junction contained 4 bases not matched to a gene. CDR3 region: CASSLGTGGIEKLFF. The CDR3 nucleotides read TGTGCCAGCAGCTTGGGGACAGGGGGTATCGAAAAACTGTTTTTT.

The V call is TRBV6-2 or TRBV6-3, the J call TRBJ2-2; 12 bases match TRBD1. The V segment lost 2 bases and the J segment 7 bases; nucleotides outside the gene matches: 5. The CDR3 has 16 residues. Germline V gene sequence: CDR1 MNHEY, CDR2 SVGEGT. CDR3 in DNA: TGTGCCAGCAGTTACCTCGGGACAGGGGGCTACGGGGAGCTGTTTTTT. Encoded protein: CASSYLGTGGYGELFF.

The CDR3 sequence is CASSSGPTGDRETQYF. As DNA, the CDR3 is TGTGCCAGCAGTTCCGGGCCGACAGGGGATAGAGAGACCCAGTACTTC. The chain carries TRBV27 and TRBJ2-5, with TRBD1 identical over 8 bases. Germline V CDR1 and CDR2: MNHEY, SMNVEV (reference sequence). With V trimmed by 4 bases and J by 4 bases, 11 bases remained unmatched. CDR3 length: 16 residues.

The DNA for the CDR3 is TGTGCCAGCAGAATTACGGGACTCCGCACAGATACGCAGTATTTT. Protein sequence: CASRITGLRTDTQYF. The chain joins TRBV6-5 to TRBJ2-3, with a possible D match to TRBD2 (6 bases). V dropped 6 bases and J dropped 1 base, with 14 bases sitting between them. The CDR3 has 15 residues. Germline CDR1 MNHEY, CDR2 SVGAGI.

This chain uses TRBV6-4 with TRBJ2-1, with D perhaps matching TRBD2 (6 bases). This CDR3 contains 15 residues. Germline values: CDR1 MRHNA, CDR2 SNTAGT. V was pared by 3 bases and J by 2 bases, with 11 bases between. The CDR3 bases are TGTGCCAGCAGTGAGTCTAGCGCACCCTACAATGAGCAGTTCTTC. Its protein product is CASSESSAPYNEQFF.

V is TRBV19 and J is TRBJ2-5, with 10 bases matching TRBD1. J was trimmed by 2 bases and V by 4 bases; bases with no gene match: 1. Germline V gives CDR1 LNHDA, CDR2 SQIVND (reference sequence). CDR3 length equals 14 residues. Here the CDR3 reads CASSRDRGQETQYF. As DNA, the CDR3 is TGTGCCAGTAGTAGGGACAGGGGACAAGAGACCCAGTACTTC.

A single count supports this clone. This chain uses TRBV15 with TRBJ1-6; D is perhaps TRBD1 (6 bases). This CDR3 comprises 15 residues. Looked up from germline, CDR1 is LNHNV and CDR2 is YYDKDF (reference sequence). Trimming cost V 0 bases and J 12 bases, with 15 bases left between them. CDR3 nucleotide sequence: TGTGCCACCAGCAGAGATCAGCAGGGGAGGGAACCCCTCCACTTT. Residues: CATSRDQQGREPLHF.

This rearrangement joins TRBV3-1 (or the pseudogene TRBV3-2) to TRBJ1-1; D not resolved. The germline gives CDR1 LGHDT, CDR2 YNNKEL (reference sequence). Trimming cost V 0 bases and J 1 base, with 6 bases left between them. The CDR3 contains 14 residues. The CDR3 is CASSQEWRNTEAFF. The DNA for the CDR3 is TGTGCCAGCAGCCAAGAATGGAGGAACACTGAAGCTTTCTTT.

This chain uses TRBV6-5 with TRBJ2-7, with 8 bases that match TRBD1. Germline V CDR1 and CDR2: MNHEY, SVGAGI. This CDR3 comprises 13 residues. Losses at the gene ends were 5 bases for V and 3 bases for J; bases not matched to a gene: 3. CDR3 bases: TGTGCCAGCAGTCGGACAGGGCTCTACGAGCAGTACTTC. It translates to CASSRTGLYEQYF.

This clone was found a few times. The rearrangement uses TRBV7-3 and TRBJ1-6; D possibly corresponds to TRBD1 (5 bases). This CDR3 comprises 13 residues. Germline V CDR1 and CDR2: SGHTA, FQGTGA. Trimming cost V 5 bases and J 6 bases, with 8 bases left between them. The CDR3 is CASSDDSNSPLHF. The CDR3 DNA follows: TGTGCCAGCAGCGATGACAGTAATTCACCCCTCCACTTT. Full variable domain (rest looked up from reference TRBV7-3 and TRBJ1-6): GAGVSQTPSNKVTEKGKYVELRCDPISGHTALYWYRQSLGQGPEFLIYFQGTGAADDSGLPNDRFFAVRPEGSVSTLKIQRTERGDSAVYLCASSDDSNSPLHFGNGTRLTVT.

This clone was picked up many times. V gene TRBV7-2 combines with J gene TRBJ2-7; 10 bases fit TRBD2. Looked up from germline, CDR1 is SGHTA and CDR2 is FQGNSA. The CDR3 runs to 16 residues. V gave up 5 bases and J gave up 3 bases; unmatched junction bases: 10. The CDR3 region is CASSLTSSGSYYEQYF. Here the CDR3 DNA reads TGTGCCAGCAGCCTTACGTCTAGCGGGAGTTACTACGAGCAGTACTTC.

This CDR3 reads CASREGDTYEQYF. For the CDR3, the DNA is TGTGCCAGCAGGGAGGGAGATACCTACGAGCAGTACTTC. This chain connects TRBV9 to TRBJ2-7; possible D gene TRBD2, 6 bases. Germline CDR1 SGDLS, CDR2 YYNGEE. This CDR3 is built from 13 residues. V was pared by 5 bases and J by 2 bases, with 11 bases between.

The rearrangement uses TRBV9 and TRBJ2-3; 10 nucleotides agree with TRBD2. J gave up 3 bases and V 2 bases, and 3 bases lay outside the gene matches. In germline, CDR1 is SGDLS, CDR2 YYNGEE. The CDR3 totals 15 residues. CDR3 sequence reads: CASSVTSGKTDTQYF. In nucleotides, the CDR3 is TGTGCCAGCAGCGTCACTAGCGGGAAAACAGATACGCAGTATTTT.

In nucleotides, the CDR3 is TGTGCCAGCAGCTTGGCCGAGCCTTATGGCTACACCTTC. Translated: CASSLAEPYGYTF. The rearrangement links TRBV5-6 to TRBJ1-2; D is uncertain. The ends were cut back, 0 bases at V and 5 bases at J, with 8 bases in the middle. CDR1 is SGHDT and CDR2 is YYEEEE in the germline V gene. The CDR3 spans 13 residues.

The V call is TRBV5-1, the J call TRBJ2-2; 8 bases fit TRBD1. Germline V gene lookup returns CDR1 SGHRS and CDR2 YFSETQ. The CDR3 runs to 15 residues. Trimming took 4 bases from V and 6 from J; bases not matched to a gene: 8. CDR3 sequence reads: CASSVLLGQAGELFF. The CDR3 coding sequence is TGCGCCAGCAGCGTACTACTGGGACAGGCCGGGGAGCTGTTTTTT.

The chain carries TRBV15 and TRBJ2-7, with D perhaps matching TRBD1 (5 bases). Germline loops: CDR1 LNHNV, CDR2 YYDKDF (reference sequence). V lost 0 bases and J lost 6, with 12 bases in between. The CDR3 contains 14 residues. The DNA of the CDR3 is TGTGCCACCAGCAGAGATAGGGGCCCCTCCGAGCAGTACTTC. It encodes CATSRDRGPSEQYF. The full variable domain, rest sourced from reference TRBV15 and TRBJ2-7, is DAMVIQNPRYQVTQFGKPVTLSCSQTLNHNVMYWYQQKSSQAPKLLFHYYDKDFNNEADTPDNFQSRRPNTSFCFLDIRSPGLGDTAMYLCATSRDRGPSEQYFGPGTRLTVT.

This clone has only one observation. The rearrangement joins TRBV19 to TRBJ2-7; D possibly corresponds to TRBD1 (6 bases). Trimming stripped 0 bases from V and 0 bases from J, with 15 bases between. This CDR3 comprises 17 residues. The V gene's germline CDR1 is LNHDA and CDR2 SQIVND (reference sequence). The CDR3 sequence: CASSIDLGQWSSYEQYF. DNA of the CDR3: TGTGCCAGTAGTATAGATCTCGGACAGTGGAGCTCCTACGAGCAGTACTTC.

The rearrangement joins TRBV27 to TRBJ2-2; perhaps TRBD2 as D (6 bases). Germline V CDR1 and CDR2: MNHEY, SMNVEV (reference sequence). The CDR3 loop spans 13 amino acids. V gave up 4 bases and J gave up 4 bases, with 7 bases separating them. The CDR3, as DNA: TGTGCCAGCAGTTCCGGGGGCACCGGGGAGCTGTTTTTT. It translates to CASSSGGTGELFF.

This rearrangement joins TRBV7-3 to TRBJ2-1, with TRBD2 matching 7 bases. CDR3 size: 16 residues. The germline V gene has CDR1 SGHTA and CDR2 FQGTGA. V shed 7 bases, J shed 4 bases, and the junction held 13 bases outside the gene matches. The CDR3 loop reads CASTHMGGSRYNEQFF. For the CDR3, the DNA is TGTGCCAGCACCCACATGGGCGGGAGTAGGTACAATGAGCAGTTCTTC.

The chain joins TRBV30 to TRBJ2-5, with 7 nucleotides matching TRBD2. Unmatched junction bases numbered 5, after V lost 4 bases and J lost 3 bases. From germline, CDR1 is GTSNPN and CDR2 SVGIG (reference sequence). The CDR3 extends over 13 amino acids. The CDR3 sequence is CAWISAGKETQYF. The CDR3 DNA reads TGTGCCTGGATATCAGCGGGGAAAGAGACCCAGTACTTC.

The chain employs TRBV30 and TRBJ2-2, with D unresolved. The V and J ends lost 0 bases and 5 bases respectively, with 19 bases between them. The CDR3 runs 17 residues. The germline gives CDR1 GTSNPN, CDR2 SVGIG (reference sequence). The CDR3 nucleotides read TGTGCCTGGAGTGTAACTATGGCAAGTCCCCATACCGGGGAGCTGTTTTTT. This translates into CAWSVTMASPHTGELFF. Looking up the rest from reference TRBV30 and TRBJ2-2 gives the full variable domain: SQTIHQWPATLVQPVGSPLSLECTVEGTSNPNLYWYRQAAGRGLQLLFYSVGIGQISSEVPQNLSASRPQDRQFILSSKKLLLSDSGFYLCAWSVTMASPHTGELFFGEGSRLTVL.

V is TRBV6-6 and J is TRBJ1-5; 9 nucleotides align to TRBD1. CDR1 MNHNY and CDR2 SVGAGI come from the germline V gene (reference sequence). CDR3 size: 14 residues. The V gene end was trimmed by 5 bases and the J gene end by 4 bases; junction bases not matched to a gene: 3. CDR3 amino acids: CASSLGQGNQPQHF. The CDR3 nucleotides are TGTGCCAGCAGTCTAGGACAGGGGAATCAGCCCCAGCATTTT.